One sample yielded the 30 T cell receptor beta chains listed below, sequenced in a study of cytomegalovirus exposure and HLA in healthy donors (dated by TCRdb to 2017 to 2019). The receptor library was made with the immunoSEQ multiplex PCR assay. TCRdb holds this immuneACCESS table with in-frame rearrangements only. Some clones are missing; in checked studies, unresolved V genes explain under half, and the rest has no known cause. In all, the sample holds over 150,000 clones, and about 96% of those were seen once. Approximately 0.82% of the sample is held by the ten biggest clonotypes. Specimen: PBMCs. Every receptor here comes from a woman under 30 in good health and CMV-seronegative.

This chain connects TRBV7-8 to TRBJ2-7, with 7 bases that match TRBD1. With V trimmed by 5 bases and J by 4 bases, 11 bases remained unmatched. CDR3 length: 15 amino acids. Germline values: CDR1 SGHVS, CDR2 FQNEAQ. CDR3 DNA sequence: TGTGCCAGCAGCCCCATCCGACAGGGCAGGTACGAGCAGTACTTC. The encoded protein is CASSPIRQGRYEQYF. Drawing the rest from reference TRBV7-8 and TRBJ2-7, the complete variable domain is GAGVSQSPRYKVAKRGQDVALRCDPISGHVSLFWYQQALGQGPEFLTYFQNEAQLDKSGLPSDRFFAERPEGSVSTLKIQRTQQEDSAVYLCASSPIRQGRYEQYFGPGTRLTVT.

The chain is built from TRBV6-1 and TRBJ1-6, with unresolved D. CDR3 length equals 15 residues. V was shortened by 3 bases and J by 3 bases, with 9 bases between the two germline ends. Germline CDR1 is MNHNS and CDR2 is SASEGT. This CDR3 reads CASSDMAVYNSPLHF. CDR3 coding DNA: TGTGCCAGCAGTGATATGGCAGTCTATAATTCACCCCTCCACTTT.

The DNA of the CDR3 is TGTGCCACCAGCAGAGATCTGGGACAGGGAAGGGCGCAGTACTTC. Translating it yields CATSRDLGQGRAQYF. V is TRBV15 and J is TRBJ2-7; 9 bases are shared with TRBD1. The CDR3 contains 15 residues. Germline CDR1 and CDR2: LNHNV and YYDKDF (reference sequence). V was pared by 0 bases and J by 9 bases, with 9 bases of the junction left unmatched.

The chain joins TRBV9 to TRBJ1-5, with TRBD1 matching over 8 bases. CDR1 SGDLS and CDR2 YYNGEE come from the germline V gene. This CDR3 region has 18 residues. J was trimmed by 9 bases and V by 6 bases; bases with no gene match: 23. The CDR3 is CASNPTNDPGGETRPQHF. CDR3 DNA: TGTGCCAGCAACCCAACTAACGACCCAGGGGGCGAAACTCGGCCCCAGCATTTT. Variable domain in full (rest from reference TRBV9 and TRBJ1-5): DSGVTQTPKHLITATGQRVTLRCSPRSGDLSVYWYQQSLDQGLQFLIQYYNGEERAKGNILERFSAQQFPDLHSELNLSSLELGDSALYFCASNPTNDPGGETRPQHFGDGTRLSIL.

The chain has TRBV15 and TRBJ1-1; D call uncertain. The ends were cut back, 2 bases at V and 1 base at J, with 5 bases in the middle. Germline V gene sequence: CDR1 LNHNV, CDR2 YYDKDF (reference sequence). The CDR3 contains 13 residues. The DNA of the CDR3 is TGTGCCACCAGCAGACAGAAGAACACTGAAGCTTTCTTT. It codes for CATSRQKNTEAFF.

This clone has only one observation. The chain has TRBV4-1 and TRBJ2-7; 9 bases agree with TRBD2. V trimming: 6 bases; J trimming: 3 bases; junction bases outside the gene matches: 6. The CDR3 contains 14 residues. CDR1 MGHRA and CDR2 YSYEKL come from the germline V gene. CDR3 region: CASRPGLADYEQYF. The CDR3 region has the DNA TGCGCCAGCAGGCCGGGACTAGCTGACTACGAGCAGTACTTC.

This chain links TRBV9 with TRBJ1-3; D not certain. Looked up from germline, CDR1 is SGDLS and CDR2 is YYNGEE. CDR3 size: 16 residues. Trimming removed 0 bases from V and 0 bases from J, with 10 bases in between. The CDR3 nucleotides are TGTGCCAGCAGCGTAGTGGAGGCCCCCTCTGGAAACACCATATATTTT. It is translated as CASSVVEAPSGNTIYF.

V is TRBV7-2 and J is TRBJ1-2; a weak D match, TRBD1 (6 bases). Germline assignment: CDR1 SGHTA and CDR2 FQGNSA. The length of the CDR3 is 14 residues. With 2 bases removed from V and 3 bases from J, the gap between germline ends came to 10 bases. The CDR3 is CASSLSSGDYGYTF. Written as DNA, the CDR3 is TGTGCCAGCAGCTTATCCTCAGGGGACTATGGCTACACCTTC. Full variable domain (remainder filled in from reference TRBV7-2 and TRBJ1-2): GAGVSQSPSNKVTEKGKDVELRCDPISGHTALYWYRQSLGQGLEFLIYFQGNSAPDKSGLPSDRFSAERTGGSVSTLTIQRTQQEDSAVYLCASSLSSGDYGYTFGSGTRLTVV.

This chain links TRBV4-1 with TRBJ2-7, with D tentatively TRBD2 (6 bases). The germline gives CDR1 MGHRA, CDR2 YSYEKL. This CDR3 is 16 amino acids long. Trimming took off 3 bases at V and 0 bases at J, with 15 bases between the two ends. CDR3 region: CASSQDFGTFSYEQYF. Here the CDR3 DNA reads TGCGCCAGCAGCCAGGATTTCGGGACTTTCTCCTACGAGCAGTACTTC.

This clone was observed a few times. The chain is built from TRBV4-1 and TRBJ1-6; D may be TRBD1 (5 bases). CDR3 length equals 14 residues. Germline V CDR1 and CDR2: MGHRA, YSYEKL. Between the trimmed V and J ends, which lost 2 bases and 10 bases, there was a span of 12 bases. The chain's CDR3 is CASSQIGVRSPLHF. In DNA, the CDR3 is TGCGCCAGCAGCCAAATAGGGGTTAGATCACCCCTCCACTTT.

V is TRBV30 and J is TRBJ2-7, with TRBD1 as a possible D gene (6 bases). Looked up from germline, CDR1 is GTSNPN and CDR2 is SVGIG (reference sequence). The CDR3 spans 13 residues. The V gene lost 5 bases and the J gene lost 7 bases, with 18 bases spanning the gap. Written as DNA, the CDR3 is TGTGCCTGGGACCCGGTACAGGGCCTAGAGCAGTACTTC. Protein product: CAWDPVQGLEQYF.

The gene calls are TRBV19 and TRBJ1-2; D is ambiguous. V lost 3 bases and J lost 4, with 6 bases in between. The length of the CDR3 is 12 residues. Per the germline V gene, CDR1 is LNHDA and CDR2 is SQIVND (reference sequence). The CDR3 DNA follows: TGTGCCAGTAGTATGTTATCCTATGGCTACACCTTC. Protein product: CASSMLSYGYTF.

The V call is TRBV5-6, the J call TRBJ1-1; unclear D gene. The CDR3 runs to 15 residues. The germline gives CDR1 SGHDT, CDR2 YYEEEE. Trimming removed 1 base at V and 2 bases at J, with 12 bases between. The chain's CDR3 is CASSLPSLVNTEAFF. DNA of the CDR3: TGTGCCAGCAGCTTGCCCAGTCTAGTAAACACTGAAGCTTTCTTT.

The chain joins TRBV7-9 to TRBJ2-5; 10 bases match TRBD2. CDR1 SEHNR and CDR2 FQNEAQ come from the germline V gene (reference sequence). The trim removed 0 bases at V and 1 base at J, leaving 5 bases unmatched. The CDR3 has 17 residues. The CDR3 sequence is CASSLAVASGGQETQYF. The CDR3 DNA follows: TGTGCCAGCAGCTTAGCTGTCGCTAGCGGGGGCCAAGAGACCCAGTACTTC.

The chain recombines TRBV6-6 with TRBJ1-2; 8 bases line up with TRBD1. V lost 9 bases to trimming and J lost 5 bases; unmatched junction nucleotides: 14. The germline gives CDR1 MNHNY, CDR2 SVGAGI (reference sequence). The CDR3 is 15 amino acids. The CDR3 region is CARLRTGFARYGYTF. CDR3 in DNA: TGTGCCAGGCTTCGGACAGGGTTTGCGAGGTATGGCTACACCTTC.

The chain carries TRBV18 and TRBJ2-1, with TRBD2 as a possible D gene (5 bases). Germline CDR1 and CDR2: KGHSH and LQKENI. This CDR3 is 13 amino acids long. Trimming removed 3 bases at V and 9 bases at J, with 12 bases between. CDR3 DNA: TGTGCCAGCTCACCTGCCCCGAGCGGTGAGCAGTTCTTC. Translating it yields CASSPAPSGEQFF.

V and J are TRBV10-3 and TRBJ2-1; D is unresolved. The CDR3 runs to 15 residues. The germline gives CDR1 ENHRY, CDR2 SYGVKD. V gave up 2 bases and J gave up 0 bases, with 8 bases separating them. The CDR3 DNA sequence: TGTGCCATCAGTGAGGAGCGCGTCTCCTACAATGAGCAGTTCTTC. Translation: CAISEERVSYNEQFF.

CDR3 nucleotides: TGTGCCAGCAGCTTAATACAGAACACTGAAGCTTTCTTT. It translates to CASSLIQNTEAFF. The gene calls are TRBV7-8 and TRBJ1-1; D ambiguous. The germline gives CDR1 SGHVS, CDR2 FQNEAQ. V lost 2 bases and J 1 base, leaving 5 bases between the germline ends. This CDR3 is 13 amino acids long.

The chain combines TRBV15 with TRBJ2-1; 7 bases are a match to TRBD2. V was pared by 1 base and J by 7 bases, with 7 bases of the junction left unmatched. Germline values: CDR1 LNHNV, CDR2 YYDKDF (reference sequence). The CDR3 length is 15 residues. In nucleotides, the CDR3 is TGTGCCACCAGCAGAGGGGTAGGGAGGGAAAATGAGCAGTTCTTC. Amino acids: CATSRGVGRENEQFF.

V gene TRBV5-1 combines with J gene TRBJ1-1; TRBD1 might be the D (5 bases). The CDR3 loop spans 13 amino acids. Trimming shortened V by 7 bases and J by 1 base, and 11 bases separated the two germline ends. Germline V lookup: CDR1 SGHRS, CDR2 YFSETQ. The CDR3 DNA follows: TGCGCCAGCGCGCTTCAGGGGAACACTGAAGCTTTCTTT. As protein: CASALQGNTEAFF.

CDR3 in amino acids: CASSIQGSEEKLFF. CDR3 coding DNA: TGTGCCAGCAGTATACAGGGGTCCGAGGAAAAACTGTTTTTT. V usage is TRBV6-5 and J usage is TRBJ1-4; TRBD1 matches 7 bases. The CDR3 is made up of 14 amino acids. After removal of 5 bases from V and 8 bases from J, the junction contained 8 bases not matched to a gene. CDR1 is MNHEY, CDR2 SVGAGI, per germline.

This rearrangement joins TRBV7-9 to TRBJ1-2, with no clear D. There are 16 residues in the CDR3. The V and J ends lost 4 bases and 1 base respectively, with 16 bases between them. CDR1 and CDR2 (germline): SEHNR, FQNEAQ (reference sequence). CDR3 amino acids: CASSSTFWSVNYGYTF. The CDR3 coding sequence is TGTGCCAGCAGCTCCACGTTTTGGTCGGTTAACTATGGCTACACCTTC.

The genes are TRBV19 and TRBJ2-5; the D gene is possibly TRBD1 (5 bases). This CDR3 region has 13 residues. Germline V gene lookup returns CDR1 LNHDA and CDR2 SQIVND (reference sequence). V was cut by 5 bases and J by 1 base, with 8 bases left in between. The chain's CDR3 is CASSDSSQETQYF. For the CDR3, the DNA is TGTGCCAGTAGTGACAGTTCCCAAGAGACCCAGTACTTC.

The chain joins TRBV29-1 to TRBJ2-1; 16 bases line up with TRBD2. The CDR3 consists of 15 residues. CDR1 SQVTM and CDR2 ANQGSEA come from the germline V gene. With 4 bases clipped from V and 6 bases from J, the junction kept 3 bases outside the gene matches. CDR3 sequence: CSVVGLAGGFNEQFF. CDR3 DNA sequence: TGCAGCGTTGTGGGACTAGCGGGGGGGTTCAATGAGCAGTTCTTC.

This clone was observed once. The chain carries TRBV9 and TRBJ1-2; no clear D. Trimming removed 0 bases at V and 0 bases at J, with 6 bases between. In germline, CDR1 is SGDLS, CDR2 YYNGEE. There are 14 residues in the CDR3. CDR3 sequence: CASSVDRANYGYTF. In DNA, the CDR3 is TGTGCCAGCAGCGTAGACAGAGCTAACTATGGCTACACCTTC. The whole variable domain, remainder taken from reference TRBV9 and TRBJ1-2, is DSGVTQTPKHLITATGQRVTLRCSPRSGDLSVYWYQQSLDQGLQFLIQYYNGEERAKGNILERFSAQQFPDLHSELNLSSLELGDSALYFCASSVDRANYGYTFGSGTRLTVV.

This chain uses TRBV7-9 with TRBJ2-5; 9 bases fit TRBD2. Germline V gene sequence: CDR1 SEHNR, CDR2 FQNEAQ (reference sequence). Losses at the gene ends were 5 bases for V and 4 bases for J; bases not matched to a gene: 11. The CDR3 spans 16 residues. CDR3 in DNA: TGTGCCAGCAGCCCCCGCCAGCGGGGGGTTGTAGAGACCCAGTACTTC. Translation gives CASSPRQRGVVETQYF.

The chain has TRBV5-1 and TRBJ2-1; 12 bases are a match to TRBD1. The CDR3 covers 14 residues. The germline V gene has CDR1 SGHRS and CDR2 YFSETQ. The V gene end was trimmed by 3 bases and the J gene end by 8 bases; junction bases not matched to a gene: 3. Here the CDR3 reads CASSSGQGAYEQFF. CDR3 coding DNA: TGCGCCAGCAGCTCGGGACAGGGGGCCTATGAGCAGTTCTTC.

The chain joins TRBV28 to TRBJ1-1, with TRBD1 matching over 7 bases. V trimming: 4 bases; J trimming: 0 bases; junction bases outside the gene matches: 5. Germline V gene lookup returns CDR1 MDHEN and CDR2 SYDVKM. CDR3 length: 15 amino acids. CDR3 amino acids: CASSSQTGLNTEAFF. DNA of the CDR3: TGTGCCAGCAGTTCACAGACAGGGTTGAACACTGAAGCTTTCTTT.

The V gene is TRBV4-3, the J gene TRBJ1-2; the match to TRBD1 covers 11 bases. This CDR3 contains 15 residues. CDR1 and CDR2 (germline): LGHNA, YSLEER. The ends lost 3 bases at V and 1 base at J; junction bases unmatched: 1. The CDR3 protein is CASSHGTGGNYGYTF. CDR3 bases: TGCGCCAGCAGCCACGGGACAGGGGGTAACTATGGCTACACCTTC.

This chain links TRBV7-2 with TRBJ2-7, with D possibly TRBD2 on 7 matching bases. This CDR3 comprises 15 residues. CDR1 is SGHTA and CDR2 is FQGNSA in the germline V gene. V was clipped by 1 base and J by 4 bases, with 14 bases between them. Written as DNA, the CDR3 is TGTGCCAGCAGCTTAGGGGCGGGGGCTGGGTACGAGCAGTACTTC. Amino acids: CASSLGAGAGYEQYF.